Included here is one TCR beta chain sequence, with context. V shed 7 bases and J 0 bases; nucleotides not matched to a gene: 10. The CDR3 length is 19 residues. CDR1 LNHDA and CDR2 SQIVND come from the germline V gene (reference sequence). Source study methods: Amplification of reference gene primers provided the estimated nucleated cell counts. Only in-frame clones appear in the TCRdb table, and some are missing; sequencing was by immunoSEQ multiplex PCR. The V and J calls and clone size come from that table; D and trimming were worked out from the DNA. The repertoire holds under 100,000 clones, roughly 80% seen once, with nearly 3.5% in the top ten. These data originate in a study of blood T cell repertoires in COVID-19. Across the whole study: The United States, Italy and Spain were the sources of the acute and convalescent COVID-19 samples. Sample material is recorded as cDNA or gDNA derived from T cells, B-cell-depleted T cells, or PBMCs.

V gene TRBV19 combines with J gene TRBJ2-1; 15 bases agree with TRBD2. Material: peripheral blood. The TCR originated in a man aged 50-60 years with acute or convalescent COVID-19. The CDR3 sequence is CASTKEGTSGRSSYNEQFF. CDR3 in DNA: TGTGCCAGTACCAAAGAGGGGACTAGCGGGAGGAGCTCCTACAATGAGCAGTTCTTC.